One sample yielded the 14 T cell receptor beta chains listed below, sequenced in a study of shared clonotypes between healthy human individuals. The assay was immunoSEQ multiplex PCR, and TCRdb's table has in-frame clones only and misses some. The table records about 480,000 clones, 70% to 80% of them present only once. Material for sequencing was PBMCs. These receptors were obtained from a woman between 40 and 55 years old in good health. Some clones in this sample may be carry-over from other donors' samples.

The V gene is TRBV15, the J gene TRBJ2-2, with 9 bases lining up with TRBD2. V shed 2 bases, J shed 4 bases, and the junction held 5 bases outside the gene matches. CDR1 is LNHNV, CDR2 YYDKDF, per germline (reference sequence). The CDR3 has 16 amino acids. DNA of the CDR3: TGTGCCACCAGCAGACATCTAGCGGGATCCACCGGGGAGCTGTTTTTT. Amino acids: CATSRHLAGSTGELFF.

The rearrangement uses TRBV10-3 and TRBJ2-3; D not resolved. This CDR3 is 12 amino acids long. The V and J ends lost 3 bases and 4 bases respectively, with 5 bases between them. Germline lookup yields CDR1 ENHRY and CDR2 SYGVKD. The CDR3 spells CAISEVADTQYF. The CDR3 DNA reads TGTGCCATCAGTGAAGTAGCAGATACGCAGTATTTT.

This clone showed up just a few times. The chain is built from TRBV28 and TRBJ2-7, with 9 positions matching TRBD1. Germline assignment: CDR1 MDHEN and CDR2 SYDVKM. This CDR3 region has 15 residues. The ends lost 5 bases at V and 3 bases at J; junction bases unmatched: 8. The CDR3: CASSPSGTGLYEQYF. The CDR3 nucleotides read TGTGCCAGCAGTCCATCAGGGACAGGGCTCTACGAGCAGTACTTC.

CDR3 sequence (DNA): TGTGCCAGCAGCCCCTGGAGCGGGAACTACAATGAGCAGTTCTTC. It encodes CASSPWSGNYNEQFF. This chain uses TRBV7-9 with TRBJ2-1; TRBD2 agrees at 7 bases. The trim removed 5 bases at V and 3 bases at J, leaving 7 bases unmatched. Germline V gene lookup returns CDR1 SEHNR and CDR2 FQNEAQ (reference sequence). CDR3 size: 15 residues.

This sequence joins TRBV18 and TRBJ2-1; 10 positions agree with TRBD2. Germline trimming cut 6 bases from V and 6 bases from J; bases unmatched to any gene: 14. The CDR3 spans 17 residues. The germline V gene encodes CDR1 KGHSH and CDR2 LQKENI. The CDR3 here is CASSRAPLAGVGNEQFF. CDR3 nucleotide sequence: TGTGCCAGCTCCCGGGCTCCCCTAGCGGGAGTTGGCAATGAGCAGTTCTTC.

In DNA, the CDR3 is TGTGCCAGCAGTGGGACAGGGGGAGAACAGCCCCAGCATTTT. Protein: CASSGTGGEQPQHF. This chain links TRBV2 with TRBJ1-5, with TRBD1 matching over 10 bases. The CDR3 runs to 14 residues. In germline, CDR1 is SNHLY, CDR2 FYNNEI. V dropped 4 bases and J dropped 7; count of bases not matched to a gene: 4.

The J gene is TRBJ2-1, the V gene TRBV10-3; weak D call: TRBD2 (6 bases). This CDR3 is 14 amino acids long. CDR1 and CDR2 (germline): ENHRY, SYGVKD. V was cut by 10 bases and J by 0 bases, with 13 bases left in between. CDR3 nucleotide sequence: TGTGCCACCCAGGGAGGTCCCTCCTACAATGAGCAGTTCTTC. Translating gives CATQGGPSYNEQFF.

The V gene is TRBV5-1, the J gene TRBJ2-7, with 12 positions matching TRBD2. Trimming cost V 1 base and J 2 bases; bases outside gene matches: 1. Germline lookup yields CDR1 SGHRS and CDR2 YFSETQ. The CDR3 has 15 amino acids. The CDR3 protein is CASSLRTSGTYEQYF. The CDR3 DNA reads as TGCGCCAGCAGCTTGCGGACTAGCGGGACCTACGAGCAGTACTTC.

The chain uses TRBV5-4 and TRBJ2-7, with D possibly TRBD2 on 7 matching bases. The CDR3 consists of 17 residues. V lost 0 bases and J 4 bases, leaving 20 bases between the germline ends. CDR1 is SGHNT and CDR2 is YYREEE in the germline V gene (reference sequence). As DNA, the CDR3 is TGTGCCAGCAGCTTGGGAGAACCTTGGGGGGGCCTTTACGAGCAGTACTTC. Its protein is CASSLGEPWGGLYEQYF.

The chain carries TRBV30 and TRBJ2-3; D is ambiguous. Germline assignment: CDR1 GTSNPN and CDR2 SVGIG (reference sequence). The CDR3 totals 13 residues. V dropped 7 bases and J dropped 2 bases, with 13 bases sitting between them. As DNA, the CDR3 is TGTGCCTTACGACCCCGGAACACAGATACGCAGTATTTT. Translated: CALRPRNTDTQYF.

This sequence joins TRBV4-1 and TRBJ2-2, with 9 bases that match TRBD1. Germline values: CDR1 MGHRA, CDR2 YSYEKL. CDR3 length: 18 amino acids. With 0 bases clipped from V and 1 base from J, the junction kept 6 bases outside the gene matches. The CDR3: CASSQDPGQGLNTGELFF. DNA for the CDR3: TGCGCCAGCAGCCAAGACCCGGGACAGGGCCTGAACACCGGGGAGCTGTTTTTT.

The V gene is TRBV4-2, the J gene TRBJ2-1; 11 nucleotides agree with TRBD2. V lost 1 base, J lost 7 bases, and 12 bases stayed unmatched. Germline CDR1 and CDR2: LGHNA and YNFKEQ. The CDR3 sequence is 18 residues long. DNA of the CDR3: TGTGCCAGCAGCCAAGGCAGGACTAGCGGGTCTCTTGTGAATGAGCAGTTCTTC. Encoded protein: CASSQGRTSGSLVNEQFF.

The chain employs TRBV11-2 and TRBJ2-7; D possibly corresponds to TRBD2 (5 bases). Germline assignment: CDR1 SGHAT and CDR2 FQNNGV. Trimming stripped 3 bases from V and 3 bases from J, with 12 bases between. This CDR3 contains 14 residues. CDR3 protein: CASSFGVGIYEQYF. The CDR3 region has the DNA TGTGCCAGCAGCTTCGGGGTGGGAATCTACGAGCAGTACTTC.

CDR3 bases: TGTGCCAGCTCCCAAACTACAGGAGACTATGGCTACACCTTC. This translates into CASSQTTGDYGYTF. The chain employs TRBV18 and TRBJ1-2; D is perhaps TRBD1 (5 bases). The CDR3 length is 14 residues. The V end was cut by 6 bases, the J end by 3 bases, with 14 bases between. CDR1 and CDR2 from the germline V gene are KGHSH and LQKENI.